A single T cell receptor (beta chain) is shown here with its context. Germline CDR1 is SEHNR and CDR2 is FQNEAQ (reference sequence). V was pared by 2 bases and J by 1 base, with 11 bases between. The CDR3 runs 15 residues. The sample comes from a study of blood T cell repertoires in COVID-19. Assay used: immunoSEQ multiplex PCR; TCRdb lists only in-frame clones, some missing. The sample includes about 210,000 clones, 70% to 90% of them seen just once. Sequencing was carried out using peripheral blood. This chain joins TRBV7-9 and TRBJ1-1; a possible D gene is TRBD1 (6 bases). This sequence originates from a woman aged 65 to 85 with COVID-19, enrolled during active disease. In DNA form, the CDR3 reads TGTGCCAGCAGCTTACTTCCGGACAGGAACACTGAAGCTTTCTTT. It specifies CASSLLPDRNTEAFF.